This paragraph covers one T cell receptor beta chain sequence. Its target is unknown. The record originates from a study of cytomegalovirus exposure and HLA in healthy donors. Study-level background: The same platform was used for the 100 to 150 validation repertoires and the approximately 670 first-cohort repertoires, a later analysis reported. General study results and limits: Rare sequences made up most TCRs, while some public TCRs were found in many donors.

The V segment lost 0 bases and the J segment 10 bases; nucleotides outside the gene matches: 4. Per germline, CDR1 SGDLS and CDR2 YYNGEE. The CDR3 totals 14 residues. TCRdb keeps only in-frame clones here, not all; method: immunoSEQ multiplex PCR. The table records about 160,000 clones, about 95% of them present only once. The receptor comes from a woman aged 18-30 years in good health and CMV-seronegative. The sequenced sample was PBMCs. The chain couples TRBV9 to TRBJ2-1; 10 bases match TRBD2. The CDR3 reads CASSVASGGPEQFF. Here the CDR3 DNA reads TGTGCCAGCAGCGTAGCTAGCGGGGGACCCGAGCAGTTCTTC.